The entry below gives a single T cell receptor (beta chain) sequence along with its context. Its antigen remains unknown. Blood genomic DNA input for TRB amplification was roughly 250-500 ng. This CDR3 is 16 amino acids long. The germline gives CDR1 MNHNY, CDR2 SVGAGI (reference sequence). V shed 2 bases and J 2 bases; nucleotides not matched to a gene: 5. TRB rearrangements were amplified by multiplex PCR with BIOMED2 TRB-A/B primers. One entry per CDR3 protein results from TCRdb running MiXCR on the multiplex PCR reads. This repertoire shows under 20,000 distinct CDR3 sequences, approximately 26% found once; its top ten account for approximately 3.4%. These data originate in a study of T and B cells in COVID-19 patients. Overall study: COVID-19 patients gave peripheral blood either during active infection or after recovery. Recovered patients mostly had mild to moderate COVID-19 managed as outpatients. Critical illness requiring mechanical ventilation or extracorporeal membrane oxygenation affected 12 of 20 active-infection patients. Study outcomes and limitations: No sequencing was yet done of CD4+, regulatory or CD8+ subsets, or of SARS-CoV-2-responsive or tetramer+ sorted cells.

J is TRBJ1-5 and V is TRBV6-6, with 8 bases identical to TRBD1. The sequence came from a human donor who had recovered from COVID-19. Material for sequencing was blood. The CDR3 region is CASSYLGQGGNQPQHF. DNA of the CDR3: TGTGCCAGCAGTTACCTTGGACAGGGTGGCAATCAGCCCCAGCATTTT.